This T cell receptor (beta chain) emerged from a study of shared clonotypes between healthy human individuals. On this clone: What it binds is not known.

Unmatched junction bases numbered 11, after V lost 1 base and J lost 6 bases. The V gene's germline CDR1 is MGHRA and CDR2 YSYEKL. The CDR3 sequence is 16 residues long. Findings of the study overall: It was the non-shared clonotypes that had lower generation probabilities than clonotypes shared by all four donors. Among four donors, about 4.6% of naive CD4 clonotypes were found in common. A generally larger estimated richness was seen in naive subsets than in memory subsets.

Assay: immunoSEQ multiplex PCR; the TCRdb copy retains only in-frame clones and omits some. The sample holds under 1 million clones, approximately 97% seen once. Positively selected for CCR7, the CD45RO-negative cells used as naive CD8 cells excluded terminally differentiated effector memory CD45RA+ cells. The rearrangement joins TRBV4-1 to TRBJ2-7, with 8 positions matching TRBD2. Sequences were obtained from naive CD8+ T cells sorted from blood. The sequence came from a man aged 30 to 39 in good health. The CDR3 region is CASSQAPSGSGAEQYF. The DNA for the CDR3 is TGCGCCAGCAGCCAAGCCCCCAGCGGGAGCGGAGCCGAGCAGTACTTC.